This T cell receptor beta chain was obtained from a study of cytomegalovirus exposure and HLA in healthy donors. In this sample, this clone turned up once. The PCR made use of 60 Vbeta and 13 Jbeta primers. The repertoire was sequenced with immunoSEQ multiplex PCR; TCRdb's copy has only in-frame clones and lacks some. This sample has roughly 180,000 clones, with almost 85% found just once. This clonotype was obtained from a man aged 25 to 40 in good health and CMV-seronegative. Sequenced input: PBMCs.

In DNA, the CDR3 is TGCAGCGCCGACAGGGGGCACGAGCAGTACTTC. Protein product: CSADRGHEQYF. The chain has TRBV29-1 and TRBJ2-7; TRBD1 aligns across 10 bases. Germline-derived CDR1 and CDR2 are SQVTM and ANQGSEA. Unmatched junction bases numbered 2, after V lost 7 bases and J lost 5 bases. The CDR3 runs 11 residues.